The T cell receptor beta chain under discussion was sequenced for a study of shared clonotypes between healthy human individuals. The CDR3 is 13 residues long. The V gene lost 2 bases and the J gene lost 5 bases, with 7 bases spanning the gap. Germline V gene lookup returns CDR1 WSHSY and CDR2 SAAADI. The genomic DNA of each subset was split evenly across several immunoSEQ plates. Sequencing was performed with immunoSEQ multiplex PCR; in TCRdb, only in-frame clones are kept and a portion is missing. In the table there are around 100,000 clones, less than 75% of which are singletons. The clonotype comes from a woman aged 25-40 years in good health. Sequences were obtained from memory CD8+ T cells sorted from blood. Subset noted: CD45RO+ cells pooled with CCR7-negative TemRA cells. The chain combines TRBV10-2 with TRBJ1-5, with unresolved D. DNA of the CDR3: TGCGCCAGCAGTGAGGGGGAATATCAGCCCCAGCATTTT. Its translation is CASSEGEYQPQHF.